This TCR beta chain appears in the sequencing data of a study of identical twins listed by TCRdb under 2016. About the full investigation: To test whether fetal clonotypes persist, the study used deep sequencing on TCR alpha and beta repertoires from monozygotic twins, unrelated adults of various ages, and cord blood. Replicate twin experiments were performed at different times using different library preparation protocols to rule out contamination.

Every donor was a healthy Caucasian. The twin cohort consisted of three pairs of female monozygotic twins, all aged about 18 to 29 years. The RNA used for TCR libraries was isolated from peripheral blood mononuclear cells. The library was obtained by 5' RACE. Sequencing used an Illumina HiSeq 2000. Template switching added a universal primer binding site, and the final cDNA carried a unique molecular identifier that allowed TCR cDNA molecules to be counted accurately. First-strand cDNA for TCR alpha and beta chains was synthesized from specific primers in the conserved constant-segment region. To control for contamination, each cDNA library was double barcoded with a SMART-Mk sample barcode plus Illumina barcodes. TruSeq adapter sequences along with Illumina sample barcodes were introduced in two successive PCR steps. TCR alpha and beta cDNA libraries were sequenced on the Illumina HiSeq platform with custom primers. As for the original processing: Unique molecular identifiers were extracted from raw reads with MiGEC, and CDR3 positions were determined with MiXCR. Recombination models were inferred per individual with the repgenHMM and IGoR tools using an EM algorithm. Shared clonotype analysis was performed with the tcR package in R, normalizing sharing by the product of cloneset sizes. To study raw recombination without the effects of thymic and clonal selection, out-of-frame nonproductive sequences were analyzed. The public reads were reprocessed in TCRdb via fastp at Q25 and MiXCR, keeping in-frame beta chains. Each entry merges the rows of one CDR3 protein and shows their most common DNA and genes. These V and J calls are TCRdb output, not the study's own analysis. This sample is represented by hundreds of thousands of distinct CDR3 sequences; roughly 12% of them were singletons. The top ten clonotypes cover around 1.5% of the sample.

This clonotype was seen a handful of times. Its antigen has not been determined. No quality values exist for individual bases; no much larger clone is one base distant. Per the germline V gene, SNHLY is the CDR1 and FYNNEI is the CDR2. From its cysteine to its valine, the CDR3 spans 13 amino acids. The entry retains the CDR3 DNA only, 39 bases that are in frame from base 1. Trimming leaves V shorter by 8 bases and J shorter by 4 bases, with the junction holding 6 bases beyond the gene matches. Summary of the overall study and its limitations: Invariant T cells such as MAIT and iNKT could partly confound zero-insertion analyses, though diverse VJ usage argued against this for most clonotypes. Fewer insertions were carried by abundant cord blood beta clonotypes, a similar but weaker trend appeared in young adult naive repertoires, and no such trend appeared in memory repertoires. Recombination models systematically underestimated out-of-frame TCR alpha sharing in monozygotic twins but agreed with sharing between unrelated individuals. In beta out-of-frame sequences, excess twin sharing was weaker, because having fewer shared sequences lowered the signal-to-noise ratio. Compared with coincidental sharing between unrelated individuals, an excess of low generation-probability sequences was observed among out-of-frame TCR alpha sequences shared between twins. Because the same donors could not be followed over many years, the conclusions relied on cross-sectional statistical analysis.

These data are also associated with another study on yellow fever vaccine responses in identical twins. Per the second study: According to the authors, in identical twins the way T cells responded to vaccination appeared partly convergent and partly personalized. Focusing on identical twins, the study followed the T cell clones that responded to the vaccine, and did so with precision.

Sequencing was done on a sample of PBMCs. The TCR comes from a woman under 30 in good health. The sequence links TRBV2 to TRBJ2-7; TRBD2 fits 9 bases in the junction. The sequenced DNA: TGTGCCAGCCACCCTGCGGGGGGGTACGAGCAGTACGTC. Its protein product is CASHPAGGYEQYV.